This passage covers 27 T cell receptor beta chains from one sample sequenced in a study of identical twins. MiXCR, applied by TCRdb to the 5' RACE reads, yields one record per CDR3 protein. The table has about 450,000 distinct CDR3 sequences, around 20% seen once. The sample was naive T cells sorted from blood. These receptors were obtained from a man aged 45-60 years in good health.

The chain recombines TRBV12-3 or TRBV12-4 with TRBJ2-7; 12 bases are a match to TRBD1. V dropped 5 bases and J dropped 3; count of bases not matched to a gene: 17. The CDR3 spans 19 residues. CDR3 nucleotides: TGTGCCAGCAGTAATCGGGACAGGGGGCTAACACGTTCCGACTACGAGCAGTACTTC. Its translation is CASSNRDRGLTRSDYEQYF.

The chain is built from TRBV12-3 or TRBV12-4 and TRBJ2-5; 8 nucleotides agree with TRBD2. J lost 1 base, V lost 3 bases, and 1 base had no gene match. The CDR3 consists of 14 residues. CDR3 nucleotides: TGTGCCAGCAGTTTGGGACTAGTCCAAGAGACCCAGTACTTC. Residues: CASSLGLVQETQYF.

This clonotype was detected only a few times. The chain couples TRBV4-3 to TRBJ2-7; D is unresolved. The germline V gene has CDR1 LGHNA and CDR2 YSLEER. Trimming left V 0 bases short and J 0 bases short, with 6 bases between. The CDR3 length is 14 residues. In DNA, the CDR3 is TGCGCCAGCAGCCAAGAATCTGGCTCCTACGAGCAGTACTTC. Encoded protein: CASSQESGSYEQYF.

CDR3 sequence (DNA): TGTGCCAGCAGTGAACGACTTCGAGGGAGCTCGCAGTATTTT. This codes for CASSERLRGSSQYF. The V and J genes are TRBV25-1 and TRBJ2-3; perhaps TRBD2 as D (5 bases). This CDR3 spans 14 amino acids. Trimming stripped 2 bases from V and 10 bases from J, with 16 bases between. Germline V gene lookup returns CDR1 MGHDK and CDR2 SYGVNS.

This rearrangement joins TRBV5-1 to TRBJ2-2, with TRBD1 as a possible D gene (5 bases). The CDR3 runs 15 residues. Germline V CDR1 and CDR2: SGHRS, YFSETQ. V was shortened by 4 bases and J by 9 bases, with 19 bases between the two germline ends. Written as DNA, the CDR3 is TGCGCCAGCAGCGGCGAAGGACATTTTGCCAGGGAGCTGTTTTTT. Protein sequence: CASSGEGHFARELFF.

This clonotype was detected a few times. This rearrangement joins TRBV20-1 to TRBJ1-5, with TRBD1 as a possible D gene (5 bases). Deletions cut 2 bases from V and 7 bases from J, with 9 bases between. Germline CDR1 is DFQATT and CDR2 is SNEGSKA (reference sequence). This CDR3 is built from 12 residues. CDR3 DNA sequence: TGCAGTGCTAGAACATGGGGGCAGCCCCAGCATTTT. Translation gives CSARTWGQPQHF.

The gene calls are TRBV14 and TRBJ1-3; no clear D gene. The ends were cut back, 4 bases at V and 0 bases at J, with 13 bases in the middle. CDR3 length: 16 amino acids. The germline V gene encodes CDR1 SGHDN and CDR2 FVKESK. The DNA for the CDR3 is TGTGCCAGCAGCCTTGTCGGAACCCACTCTGGAAACACCATATATTTT. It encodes CASSLVGTHSGNTIYF.

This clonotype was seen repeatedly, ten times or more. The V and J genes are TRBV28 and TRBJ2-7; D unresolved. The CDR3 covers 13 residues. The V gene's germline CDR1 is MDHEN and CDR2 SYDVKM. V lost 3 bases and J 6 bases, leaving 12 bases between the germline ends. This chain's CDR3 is CASSFRRRGEQYF. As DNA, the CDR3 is TGTGCCAGCAGTTTTCGTAGGCGCGGCGAGCAGTACTTC.

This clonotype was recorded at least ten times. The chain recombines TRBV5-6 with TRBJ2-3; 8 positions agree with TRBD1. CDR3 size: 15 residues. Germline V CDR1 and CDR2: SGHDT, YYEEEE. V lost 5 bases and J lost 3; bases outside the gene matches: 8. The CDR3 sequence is CASRQTGQGTDTQYF. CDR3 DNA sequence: TGTGCCAGCAGACAAACCGGACAGGGTACAGATACGCAGTATTTT.

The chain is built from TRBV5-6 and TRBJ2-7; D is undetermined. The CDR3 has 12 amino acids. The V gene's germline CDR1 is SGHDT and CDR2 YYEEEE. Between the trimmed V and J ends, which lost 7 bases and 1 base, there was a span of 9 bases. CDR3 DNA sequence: TGTGCCAGCTCTACTACATCCTACGAGCAGTACTTC. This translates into CASSTTSYEQYF.

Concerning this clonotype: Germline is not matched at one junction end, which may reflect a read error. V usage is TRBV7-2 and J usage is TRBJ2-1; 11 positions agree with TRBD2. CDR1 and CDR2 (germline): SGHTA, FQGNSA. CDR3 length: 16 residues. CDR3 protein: CASSLAGTSGYNELFF. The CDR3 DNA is TGTGCCAGCAGCTTAGCCGGGACTAGCGGATACAATGAGCTGTTCTTC.

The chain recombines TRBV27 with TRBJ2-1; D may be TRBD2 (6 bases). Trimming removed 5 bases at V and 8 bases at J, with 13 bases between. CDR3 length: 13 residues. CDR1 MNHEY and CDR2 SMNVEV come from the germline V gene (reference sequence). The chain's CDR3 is CASSQTRLDEQFF. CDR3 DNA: TGTGCCAGCAGTCAGACTAGATTGGATGAGCAGTTCTTC.

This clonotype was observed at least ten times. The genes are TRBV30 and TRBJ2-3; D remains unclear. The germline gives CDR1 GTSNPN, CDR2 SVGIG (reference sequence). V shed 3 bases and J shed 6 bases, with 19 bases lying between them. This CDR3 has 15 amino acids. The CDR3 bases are TGTGCCTGGAGCGTAGGCCGCCTTCACCGCGATACGCAGTATTTT. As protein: CAWSVGRLHRDTQYF. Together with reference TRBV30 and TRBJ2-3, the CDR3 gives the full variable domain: SQTIHQWPATLVQPVGSPLSLECTVEGTSNPNLYWYRQAAGRGLQLLFYSVGIGQISSEVPQNLSASRPQDRQFILSSKKLLLSDSGFYLCAWSVGRLHRDTQYFGPGTRLTVL.

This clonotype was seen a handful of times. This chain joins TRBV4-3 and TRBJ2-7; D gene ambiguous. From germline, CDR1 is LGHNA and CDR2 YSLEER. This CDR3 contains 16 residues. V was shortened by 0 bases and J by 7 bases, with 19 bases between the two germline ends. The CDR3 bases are TGCGCCAGCAGCCAAGAGCTTGGCAACCTATGGGATGAGCAGTACTTC. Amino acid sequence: CASSQELGNLWDEQYF.

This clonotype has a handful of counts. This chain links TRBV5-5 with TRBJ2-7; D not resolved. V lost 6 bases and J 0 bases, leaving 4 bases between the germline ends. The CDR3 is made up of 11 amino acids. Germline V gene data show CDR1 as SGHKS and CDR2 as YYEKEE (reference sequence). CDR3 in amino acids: CASISSYEQYF. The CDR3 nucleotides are TGTGCCAGCATCAGCTCCTACGAGCAGTACTTC.

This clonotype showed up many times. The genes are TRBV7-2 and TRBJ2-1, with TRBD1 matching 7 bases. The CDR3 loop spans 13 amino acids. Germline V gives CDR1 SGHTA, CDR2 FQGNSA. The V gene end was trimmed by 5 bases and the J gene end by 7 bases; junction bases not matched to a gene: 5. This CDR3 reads CASSPIQGNEQFF. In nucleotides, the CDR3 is TGTGCCAGCAGCCCGATACAGGGGAATGAGCAGTTCTTC.

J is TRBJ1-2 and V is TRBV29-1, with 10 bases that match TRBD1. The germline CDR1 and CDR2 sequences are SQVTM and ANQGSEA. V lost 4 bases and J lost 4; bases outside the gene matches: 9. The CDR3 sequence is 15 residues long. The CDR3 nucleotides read TGCAGCGTTGGACTAGGGACAGGGGAGGCCTATGGCTACACCTTC. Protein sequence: CSVGLGTGEAYGYTF.

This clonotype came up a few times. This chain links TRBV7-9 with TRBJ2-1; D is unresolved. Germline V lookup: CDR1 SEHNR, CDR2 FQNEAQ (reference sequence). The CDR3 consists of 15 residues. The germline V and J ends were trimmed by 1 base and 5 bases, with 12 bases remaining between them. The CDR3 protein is CASSLGLGSNNEQFF. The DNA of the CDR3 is TGTGCCAGCAGCTTAGGTCTGGGATCTAACAATGAGCAGTTCTTC.

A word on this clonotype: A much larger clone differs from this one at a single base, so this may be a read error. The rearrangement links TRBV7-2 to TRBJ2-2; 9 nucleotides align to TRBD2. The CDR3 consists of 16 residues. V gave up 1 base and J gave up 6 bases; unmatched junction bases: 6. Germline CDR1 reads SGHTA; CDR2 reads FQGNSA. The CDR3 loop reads CASSLVGGRAPGELFF. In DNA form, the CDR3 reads TGTGCCAGCAGCTTAGTAGGCGGGAGGGCGCCCGGGGAGCTGTTTTTT.

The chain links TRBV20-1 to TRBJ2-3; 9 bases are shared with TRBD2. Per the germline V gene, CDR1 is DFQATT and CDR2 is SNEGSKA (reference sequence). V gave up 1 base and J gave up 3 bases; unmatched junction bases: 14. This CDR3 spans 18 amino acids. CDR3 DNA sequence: TGCAGTGCTAGAGGGCTCTGGCCAGCGGGAGGCGTTACAGATACGCAGTATTTT. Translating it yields CSARGLWPAGGVTDTQYF.

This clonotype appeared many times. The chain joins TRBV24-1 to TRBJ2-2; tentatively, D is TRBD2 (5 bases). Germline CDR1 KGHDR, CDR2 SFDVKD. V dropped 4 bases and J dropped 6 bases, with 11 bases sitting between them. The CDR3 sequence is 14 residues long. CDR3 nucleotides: TGTGCCACCAGTGACCCGGGAAGGGCCGGGGAGCTGTTTTTT. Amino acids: CATSDPGRAGELFF.

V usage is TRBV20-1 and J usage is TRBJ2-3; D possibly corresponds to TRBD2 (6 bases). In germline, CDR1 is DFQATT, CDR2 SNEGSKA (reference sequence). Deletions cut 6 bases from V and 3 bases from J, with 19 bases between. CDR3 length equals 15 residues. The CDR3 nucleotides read TGCAGTGCCCTAATTGGGGCTAGCGTTACAGATACGCAGTATTTT. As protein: CSALIGASVTDTQYF.

This chain's CDR3 is CSAKGQGTQYF. In DNA, the CDR3 is TGCAGTGCCAAAGGTCAGGGAACGCAGTATTTT. The chain couples TRBV20-1 to TRBJ2-3; maybe TRBD1 (5 bases). Looked up from germline, CDR1 is DFQATT and CDR2 is SNEGSKA (reference sequence). Trimming pared 6 bases from V and 9 bases from J, leaving 13 bases between. The CDR3 has 11 amino acids.

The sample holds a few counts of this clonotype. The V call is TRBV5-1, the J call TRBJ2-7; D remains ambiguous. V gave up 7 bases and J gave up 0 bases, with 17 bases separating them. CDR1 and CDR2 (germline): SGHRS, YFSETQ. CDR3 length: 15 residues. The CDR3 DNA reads TGCGCCAGCGGACGCCACCGGGCTAACTCCTACGAGCAGTACTTC. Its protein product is CASGRHRANSYEQYF.

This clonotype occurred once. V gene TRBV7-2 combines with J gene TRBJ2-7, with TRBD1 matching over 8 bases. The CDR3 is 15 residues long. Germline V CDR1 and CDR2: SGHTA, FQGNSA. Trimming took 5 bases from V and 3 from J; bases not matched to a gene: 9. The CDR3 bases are TGTGCCAGCAGCGCCTCCGGGACAGGATTCTACGAGCAGTACTTC. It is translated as CASSASGTGFYEQYF.

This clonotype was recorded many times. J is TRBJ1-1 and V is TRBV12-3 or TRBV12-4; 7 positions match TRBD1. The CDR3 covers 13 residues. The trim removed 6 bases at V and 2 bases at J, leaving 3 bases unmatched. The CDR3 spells CASREGANTEAFF. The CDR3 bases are TGTGCCAGCAGGGAGGGGGCCAACACTGAAGCTTTCTTT.

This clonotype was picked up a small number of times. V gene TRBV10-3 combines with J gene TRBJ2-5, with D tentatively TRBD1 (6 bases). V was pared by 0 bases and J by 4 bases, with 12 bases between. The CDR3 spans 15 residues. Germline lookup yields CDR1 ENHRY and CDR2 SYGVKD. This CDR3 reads CAISESGTMGETQYF. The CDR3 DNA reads TGTGCCATCAGTGAGTCGGGGACAATGGGAGAGACCCAGTACTTC.